This T cell receptor (beta chain) was captured in a study of blood T cell repertoires in COVID-19. Study-wide background: Researchers got acute and convalescent COVID-19 samples from the United States, Italy and Spain.

CDR3 size: 12 residues. The germline V gene encodes CDR1 GTSNPN and CDR2 SVGIG (reference sequence). V lost 5 bases to trimming and J lost 8 bases; unmatched junction nucleotides: 6. Assay used: immunoSEQ multiplex PCR; TCRdb lists only in-frame clones, some missing. The data contain 200,000 to 250,000 clones, about 89% of them singletons. This sequence originates from a man aged 55 to 70 who had recovered from COVID-19. The chain is built from TRBV30 and TRBJ1-1; 9 bases match TRBD1. Specimen: peripheral blood. CDR3: CAWGGQGGEAFF. Here the CDR3 DNA reads TGTGCCTGGGGGGGACAGGGAGGGGAAGCTTTCTTT. The whole variable domain, filled in from reference TRBV30 and TRBJ1-1, reads SQTIHQWPATLVQPVGSPLSLECTVEGTSNPNLYWYRQAAGRGLQLLFYSVGIGQISSEVPQNLSASRPQDRQFILSSKKLLLSDSGFYLCAWGGQGGEAFFGQGTRLTVV.